A single sample is the source of the 9 T cell receptor beta chains below, sequenced in a study of preoperative IRX-2 immunotherapy in early breast cancer. Measured with immunoSEQ multiplex PCR; TCRdb has only the in-frame clones, and not every one. The top ten hold approximately 30% of the sample, which has around 13,000 clones, under 95% seen once. Documented treatment: preoperative locoregional IRX-2 cytokine immunotherapy. The specimen was collected from a patient treated with IRX-2 immunotherapy. Receptors originate from a human donor with breast cancer.

This chain connects TRBV10-2 to TRBJ2-7; TRBD2 matches at 9 bases. J gave up 0 bases and V 0 bases, and 3 bases lay outside the gene matches. The CDR3 loop spans 16 amino acids. Germline V gene sequence: CDR1 WSHSY, CDR2 SAAADI. Here the CDR3 DNA reads TGCGCCAGCAGTGAGTCTCAAGCGGGGGGCTCCTACGAGCAGTACGTC. The encoded protein is CASSESQAGGSYEQYV.

The chain combines TRBV6-1 with TRBJ2-7; 12 bases are shared with TRBD1. The CDR3 extends over 14 amino acids. Germline CDR1 MNHNS, CDR2 SASEGT. After removal of 4 bases from V and 5 bases from J, the junction contained 3 bases not matched to a gene. The CDR3 DNA follows: TGTGCCAGCAGTGGGGGACAGGGGGCCAACGAGCAGTACTTC. Its protein product is CASSGGQGANEQYF.

The V gene is TRBV9, the J gene TRBJ1-5, with a possible D match to TRBD1 (6 bases). The CDR3 has 15 amino acids. Trimming stripped 4 bases from V and 1 base from J, with 12 bases between. CDR1 SGDLS and CDR2 YYNGEE come from the germline V gene. Here the CDR3 reads CASSPGTMSNQPQHF. The CDR3 DNA follows: TGTGCCAGCAGCCCCGGGACAATGAGCAATCAGCCCCAGCATTTT.

The chain combines TRBV5-1 with TRBJ2-5; 7 nucleotides align to TRBD2. J was trimmed by 5 bases and V by 2 bases; bases with no gene match: 6. Germline V gene data show CDR1 as SGHRS and CDR2 as YFSETQ. The CDR3 is 14 residues long. The DNA for the CDR3 is TGCGCCAGCAGCTTTACGGACGGGGGGGAGACCCAGTACTTC. Its translation is CASSFTDGGETQYF. Full variable domain (rest looked up from reference TRBV5-1 and TRBJ2-5): KAGVTQTPRYLIKTRGQQVTLSCSPISGHRSVSWYQQTPGQGLQFLFEYFSETQRNKGNFPGRFSGRQFSNSRSEMNVSTLELGDSALYLCASSFTDGGETQYFGPGTRLLVL.

Worth noting for this clone: The germline gene is not matched at one end of the junction; a read error may be the cause. The gene calls are TRBV19 and TRBJ1-4; tentatively, D is TRBD1 (5 bases). The CDR3 is 15 residues long. From germline, CDR1 is LNHDA and CDR2 SQIVND (reference sequence). CDR3 sequence reads: CVSSRRQLSNEKLFF. CDR3 nucleotide sequence: TGTGTCAGTAGTAGAAGACAGCTCTCTAATGAAAAACTGTTTTTT. The full variable domain, in which reference TRBV19 and TRBJ1-4 provide the parts outside the CDR3, is DGGITQSPKYLFRKEGQNVTLSCEQNLNHDAMYWYRQDPGQGLRLIYYSQIVNDFQKGDIAEGYSVSREKKESFPLTVTSAQKNPTAFYLCVSSRRQLSNEKLFFGSGTQLSVL.

This clone was picked up one time. V usage is TRBV4-1 and J usage is TRBJ2-7; unclear D gene. The ends were cut back, 7 bases at V and 4 bases at J, with 5 bases in the middle. The CDR3 contains 10 residues. Germline V gene lookup returns CDR1 MGHRA and CDR2 YSYEKL. Here the CDR3 DNA reads TGCGCCAGCAACCGATACGAGCAGTACGTC. Amino acid sequence: CASNRYEQYV.

The chain links TRBV18 to TRBJ1-2, with D possibly TRBD1 on 6 matching bases. The germline V gene has CDR1 KGHSH and CDR2 LQKENI. V was pared by 8 bases and J by 8 bases, with 15 bases between. There are 12 residues in the CDR3. Here the CDR3 DNA reads TGTGCCAGCCGACAGGCGTCAGGAGGCTACACCTTC. Its translation is CASRQASGGYTF.

The V gene is TRBV7-5, the J gene TRBJ2-1. TRBV7-5 is annotated as a pseudogene. The CDR3 has 14 amino acids. As DNA, the CDR3 is TGTGTCGACGAGCCGGGACCAACCTACAATGAGCAGTTCTTC. Translated, it gives CVDEPGPTYNEQFF.

This chain uses TRBV5-5 with TRBJ2-3; 10 bases are shared with TRBD1. The length of the CDR3 is 19 residues. Germline loops: CDR1 SGHKS, CDR2 YYEKEE (reference sequence). After removal of 3 bases from V and 1 base from J, the junction contained 14 bases not matched to a gene. This chain's CDR3 is CASSSPVYFGTGGTDTQYF. CDR3 coding DNA: TGTGCCAGCAGCTCCCCGGTTTATTTCGGGACAGGGGGCACAGATACGCAGTATTTT. Looking up the rest from reference TRBV5-5 and TRBJ2-3 gives the full variable domain: DAGVTQSPTHLIKTRGQQVTLRCSPISGHKSVSWYQQVLGQGPQFIFQYYEKEERGRGNFPDRFSARQFPNYSSELNVNALLLGDSALYLCASSSPVYFGTGGTDTQYFGPGTRLTVL.